This paragraph covers one T cell receptor beta chain sequence. Its antigen is undetermined. The data derive from a study of T cells in localized non-small cell lung cancer. The study, taken as a whole, reports: Longer overall survival accompanied higher blood T cell density. Clonality peaked in uninvolved adjacent lung rather than tumor. Adjacent lung had a median around 50 of the 100 largest tumor clones. Because sequencing included only one region (of the tumor), heterogeneity remains possible.

Profiling relied on immunoSEQ multiplex PCR, and the TCRdb table lists in-frame clones only, not all of them. This table has 35,000 to 40,000 clones, around 94% appearing once. CDR1 and CDR2 from the germline V gene are LNHDA and SQIVND (reference sequence). With 3 bases removed from V and 0 bases from J, the gap between germline ends came to 9 bases. CDR3 length equals 16 residues. Sequenced here: peripheral blood, sampled before any cancer treatment. The sequence was obtained from a female donor over 55 with stage I lung adenocarcinoma. This sequence joins TRBV19 and TRBJ2-6; D gene unclear. The CDR3 region is CASSIVGLSGANVLTF. DNA of the CDR3: TGTGCCAGTAGTATCGTAGGGCTCTCTGGGGCCAACGTCCTGACTTTC.